Presented here are 7 T cell receptor beta chains from one specimen sequenced in a study of graft-versus-host responses after intestinal transplantation. Lamina propria and intraepithelial lymphocytes were released by processing graft tissue. Some clones are missing from TCRdb's copy, which holds only in-frame ones; the method was immunoSEQ multiplex PCR. This sample has 60,000 to 70,000 clones; 89% occur once, and the top ten carry approximately 1.7%. This specimen consisted of ileum tissue, obtained about 350 days after transplant. These receptors came from a human patient who received an intestinal transplant, so some T cells may come from the graft donor.

Remarks on this clone: The sample holds other DNA sequences that translate to the same CDR3. The rearrangement uses TRBV6-1 and TRBJ2-2, with D unclear. V was clipped by 7 bases and J by 3 bases, with 12 bases between them. CDR3 length equals 14 residues. The germline gives CDR1 MNHNS, CDR2 SASEGT. This CDR3 reads CASIREGYTGELFF. CDR3 nucleotides: TGTGCCAGCATAAGGGAAGGTTACACCGGGGAGCTGTTTTTT.

V gene TRBV18 combines with J gene TRBJ2-1, with a weak D call TRBD2 (6 bases). This CDR3 contains 16 residues. V was cut by 2 bases and J by 0 bases, with 11 bases left in between. The germline V gene encodes CDR1 KGHSH and CDR2 LQKENI. Here the CDR3 DNA reads TGTGCCAGCTCACCAAAGCGGGTAGACTCCTACAATGAGCAGTTCTTC. Amino acid sequence: CASSPKRVDSYNEQFF.

This chain uses TRBV7-9 with TRBJ1-1; 8 bases align to TRBD1. Germline CDR1 and CDR2: SEHNR and FQNEAQ (reference sequence). V lost 4 bases and J lost 3; bases outside the gene matches: 7. The CDR3 is 15 amino acids. The CDR3 sequence is CASSSPGGADTEAFF. Here the CDR3 DNA reads TGTGCCAGCAGCTCCCCAGGGGGCGCCGACACTGAAGCTTTCTTT.

This clone came up once. This chain links TRBV15 with TRBJ1-2; no reliable D call. CDR1 is LNHNV and CDR2 is YYDKDF in the germline V gene (reference sequence). Deletions cut 5 bases from V and 5 bases from J, with 21 bases between. The CDR3 contains 16 residues. The CDR3 DNA sequence: TGTGCCACCAGCCCTCCCCTGGAGGAGTATGTTTATGGCTACACCTTC. Translating it yields CATSPPLEEYVYGYTF.

The chain couples TRBV4-1 to TRBJ2-5; 9 positions match TRBD1. Trimming took 3 bases from V and 2 from J; bases not matched to a gene: 4. In germline, CDR1 is MGHRA, CDR2 YSYEKL. The CDR3 spans 15 residues. The CDR3: CASSQAGTGQETQYF. As DNA, the CDR3 is TGCGCCAGCAGCCAGGCGGGGACAGGGCAAGAGACCCAGTACTTC.

This chain joins TRBV6-1 and TRBJ2-7; D might be TRBD2 (5 bases). The CDR3 totals 14 residues. The germline gives CDR1 MNHNS, CDR2 SASEGT. Trimming took 6 bases from V and 4 from J, leaving 16 bases between them. CDR3 protein: CASRERAPKYEQYF. The DNA of the CDR3 is TGTGCCAGCAGGGAGAGGGCCCCCAAATACGAGCAGTACTTC.

This clone was detected once. The rearrangement links TRBV7-4 to TRBJ1-2, with 10 bases that match TRBD1. The V and J ends lost 5 bases and 8 bases, in that order; junction bases with no gene match: 5. The CDR3 totals 13 residues. The germline CDR1 and CDR2 sequences are SGHVT and SQSDAQ. Here the CDR3 DNA reads TGTGCCAGCAGCCTCGACAGGGGGCGAGGCTACACCTTC. Its protein product is CASSLDRGRGYTF.